The present T cell receptor beta chain was sequenced within a study of long-term antiretroviral therapy in people with HIV (dated by TCRdb to the early 2020s). As for the study more broadly: The earliest samples were collected about a decade before the 2015 WHO recommendation for immediate ART, when ART was typically delayed until CD4 counts fell. Whether ART initiation and durable HIV suppression were associated with changes in peripheral blood TRB repertoire composition and diversity was tested in a retrospective serial study. No cross-contamination during QIAcube processing was shown when test extractions of a monoclonal T-cell line were performed alongside around 30 polyclonal samples. About a third of the roughly 30 participants with HIV were female. A total of 150 to 200 cryopreserved PBMC samples were contributed to the cohort by 30 adults with confirmed HIV infection, with samples collected serially over a mean of approximately 6 years (range 1-12). The study at large found these results: Limited PBMC availability meant only the TCR beta chain was sequenced, without alpha chain pairing. The samples span the years 2004 to 2017, and the ART regimens used at that time may not be as effective as current regimens. Expanded TRB clones identified before ART initiation dominated the repertoire across all time points, though the dominance fluctuated and decreased in many PLHIV after ART. Inferences about post-ART repertoire changes were limited because no data were available on ART adherence, viral resistance or therapy changes. Because cell numbers in pre-ART samples were limited, unsorted PBMC were profiled instead of sorted CD4+ and CD8+ T cells. Starting ART was linked to a significant rise in TRB diversity, yet even with long-term ART the diversity remained significantly lower than in transplant donor controls. Compared with controls, HIV repertoires had narrower CDR3 length ranges, and the network structure pointed to an antigen-experienced repertoire that shifted only slightly toward naive after ART.

The immunoSEQ hsTCRB v3.0 assay was used at survey level resolution to sequence the TRB variable region. The targeted TRB sequencing depth was roughly 40,000-55,000 T-cell genomes per sample. An Illumina MiSeq with a v3 150-cycle kit was used to sequence the pooled TRB libraries. Regarding the original processing steps: Analysis of repertoires was carried out in R inside a reproducible Nextflow workflow spanning QC, data transformation and analysis. LymphoSeq2, an R package for exploring AIRR-Seq data, was used to implement custom analyses. A few samples yielding fewer than 5000 total TRB sequences were excluded, leaving 188 analyzed HIV repertoires. Among the 188 retained HIV repertoires, some 60 were collected before ART initiation and over 120 were collected after ART initiation. Each repertoire was downsampled to 5000 TRB nucleotide sequences, and summary statistics were averaged across 100 downsampling iterations. TRB sequences were retained for analysis only if CDR3 regions of at least seven amino acids were present. Diversity was measured with a Shannon entropy-derived clonality score and the Gini coefficient. In the repertoire networks, any two of the top 5000 CDR3 amino acid sequences were connected whenever the two sequences differed by an edit distance of one. For TRB CDR3 amino acid sequences, GLIPH2 was used to predict antigen specificity groups and MHC restriction. Known CMV, EBV, HIV or tissue antigen associations were flagged by matching CDR3 amino acid sequences against VDJdb and McPAS-TCR. Pre-ART, post-ART and control groups were compared with Wilcoxon signed-rank tests and Holm-Bonferroni correction. The source is immuneACCESS, and TCRdb retained only in-frame sequences with V and J called. Part of the clones is not carried over; for the studies checked, unresolved V genes explain less than half of this, and the remainder is unexplained. V, J and clone size are taken as reported in that table, and D and trimming were inferred from the DNA itself. The sample records some 22,000 clones, roughly 78% of which are singletons. Over 9% of the sample goes to the ten largest clones.

Inclusion was restricted to participants for whom at least one PBMC sample before ART initiation and at least two post-ART samples were available. All participants with HIV were treated in the United States of America. Cryopreserved samples of about 0.95-11 million PBMC were thawed and washed before DNA extraction. At the time of the earliest PBMC sample for each participant with HIV, ages ranged from about 23 to 60 years. PBMC samples were contributed by each participant from 1-4 timepoints before ART initiation and 2-8 timepoints after ART initiation, with a median of 7 samples. Serial HIV viral load, CD4+ T-cell count, ART history and demographic data were obtained for every participant. Genomic DNA was extracted from unsorted PBMC with a Qiagen kit on a QIAcube, with processing performed in batches of 12 samples. Based on the germline V gene, the CDR1 and CDR2 sequences are SGHDT and YYEEEE. A distance of 17 bases separates the germline ends of V and J, which lose 5 bases and 2 bases respectively. The CDR3, from cysteine to phenylalanine, totals 16 residues. Only the CDR3 portion is preserved as DNA: 48 bases, with reading frame beginning at the first base.

With regard to this clone: It has no known antigen specificity. No much larger clonotype is one base removed from it; base qualities were not supplied.

Recombination connected TRBV5-6 to TRBJ1-3, with a weak D call of TRBD1 (5 bases match). This TCR was sampled from a middle-aged woman with HIV. Sample: unsorted PBMCs, taken 4.1 years after starting antiretroviral therapy. The CDR3 in this case is CASSSLGVHPGNTIYF. The sequenced DNA is TGTGCCAGCAGTTCCTTGGGGGTTCATCCTGGAAACACCATATATTTT.